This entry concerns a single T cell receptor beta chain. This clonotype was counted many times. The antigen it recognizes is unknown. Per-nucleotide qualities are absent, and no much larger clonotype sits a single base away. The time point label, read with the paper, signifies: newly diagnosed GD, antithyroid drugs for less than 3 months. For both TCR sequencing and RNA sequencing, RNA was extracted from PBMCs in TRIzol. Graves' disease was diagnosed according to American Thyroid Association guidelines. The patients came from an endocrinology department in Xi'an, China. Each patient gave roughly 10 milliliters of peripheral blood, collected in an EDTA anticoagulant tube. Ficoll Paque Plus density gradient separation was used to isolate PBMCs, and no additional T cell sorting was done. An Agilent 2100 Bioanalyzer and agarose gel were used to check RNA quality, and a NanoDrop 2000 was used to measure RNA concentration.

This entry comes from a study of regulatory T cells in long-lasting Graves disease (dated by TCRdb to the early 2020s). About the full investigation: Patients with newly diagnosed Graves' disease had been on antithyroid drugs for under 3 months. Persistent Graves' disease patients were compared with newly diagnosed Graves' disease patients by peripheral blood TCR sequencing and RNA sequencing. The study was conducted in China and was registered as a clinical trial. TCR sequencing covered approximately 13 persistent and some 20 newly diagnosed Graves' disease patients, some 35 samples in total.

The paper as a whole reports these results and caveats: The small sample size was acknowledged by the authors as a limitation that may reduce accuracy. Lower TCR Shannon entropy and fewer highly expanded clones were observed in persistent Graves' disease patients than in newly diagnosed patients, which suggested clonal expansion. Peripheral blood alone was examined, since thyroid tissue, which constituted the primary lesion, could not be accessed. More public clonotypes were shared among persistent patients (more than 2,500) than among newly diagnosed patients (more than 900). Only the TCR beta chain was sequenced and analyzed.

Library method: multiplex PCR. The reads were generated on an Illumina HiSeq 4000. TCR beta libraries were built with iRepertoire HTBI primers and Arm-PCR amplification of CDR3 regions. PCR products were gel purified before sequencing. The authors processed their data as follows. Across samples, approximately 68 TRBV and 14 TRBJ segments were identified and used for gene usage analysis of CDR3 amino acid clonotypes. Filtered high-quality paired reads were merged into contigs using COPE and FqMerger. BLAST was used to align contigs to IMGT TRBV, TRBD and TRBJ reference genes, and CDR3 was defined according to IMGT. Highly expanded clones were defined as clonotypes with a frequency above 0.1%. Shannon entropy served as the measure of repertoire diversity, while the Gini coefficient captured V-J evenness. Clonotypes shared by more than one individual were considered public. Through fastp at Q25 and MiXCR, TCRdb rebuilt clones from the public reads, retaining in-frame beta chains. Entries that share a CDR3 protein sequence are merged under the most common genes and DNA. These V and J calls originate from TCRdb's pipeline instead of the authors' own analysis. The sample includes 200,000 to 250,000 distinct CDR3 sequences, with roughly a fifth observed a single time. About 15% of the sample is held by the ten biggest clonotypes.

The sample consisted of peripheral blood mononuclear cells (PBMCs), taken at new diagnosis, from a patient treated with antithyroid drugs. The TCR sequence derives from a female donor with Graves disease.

The DNA reads TGTGCCAGCAGTGCAACAGGGGGCGCCGATGGCTACACCTTC. This yields the protein CASSATGGADGYTF. The V and J genes are TRBV27 and TRBJ1-2; a stretch of 9 junction bases matches TRBD1. From the germline V gene (reference sequence), CDR1 is MNHEY and CDR2 is SMNVEV. Ends trimmed: V by 5 bases, J by 6 bases; bases unmatched to a gene: 7. The CDR3 has 14 amino acids, counting the end cysteine and phenylalanine. CDR3 DNA is the only sequence kept; it has 42 bases, read in frame from the first base.